The clone carrying this T cell receptor (beta chain) was recorded a few times. This specimen belongs to a study of beta chain features in type 1 diabetes. The CDR3 length is 14 residues. CDR1 and CDR2 from the germline V gene are SGHTA and FQGTGA. Trimming at V came to 5 bases and at J to 6 bases, leaving 6 bases not matched to a gene. Of the isolated RNA, all was reverse transcribed, and so the sequenced material was expressed TCRB transcripts. Profiling relied on immunoSEQ multiplex PCR, and the TCRdb table lists in-frame clones only, not all of them. The sample gives around 330,000 clones, about 11% of which show up once; 0.015% to 0.02% is in the top ten.

The V call is TRBV7-3, the J call TRBJ2-2, with TRBD1 matching over 7 bases. Material: naive CD4+ T cells from blood. The origin of this receptor is a woman aged 25-40 years in good health. The CDR3 loop reads CASSLGQVAGELFF. The CDR3 DNA follows: TGTGCCAGCAGCCTCGGACAGGTTGCCGGGGAGCTGTTTTTT.